Shown below are 27 T cell receptor beta chains from a single sample sequenced in a study of cytomegalovirus exposure and HLA in healthy donors. The PCR was carried out with 60 Vbeta primers and 13 Jbeta primers. Some clones are missing from TCRdb's copy, which holds only in-frame ones; the method was immunoSEQ multiplex PCR. The sample records 150,000 to 200,000 clones, roughly 79% being singletons. The sequenced material came from PBMCs. Receptors originate from a woman aged 50 to 60 in good health and CMV-seropositive.

The V call is TRBV6-5, the J call TRBJ1-5, with 8 bases matching TRBD1. With 5 bases clipped from V and 7 bases from J, the junction kept 7 bases outside the gene matches. Germline lookup yields CDR1 MNHEY and CDR2 SVGAGI. CDR3 length equals 14 residues. The CDR3 DNA sequence: TGTGCCAGCAGTGGACAGGGCGGTAGGCAGCCCCAGCATTTT. Protein sequence: CASSGQGGRQPQHF.

This clone was picked up a small number of times. The V and J genes are TRBV5-6 and TRBJ2-1; 8 bases fit TRBD1. CDR3 length equals 14 residues. Germline lookup yields CDR1 SGHDT and CDR2 YYEEEE. The trim removed 0 bases at V and 7 bases at J, leaving 3 bases unmatched. Here the CDR3 DNA reads TGTGCCAGCAGCTTGGGACAGGGGATGAATGAGCAGTTCTTC. Translating gives CASSLGQGMNEQFF.

This clone was seen just once. V usage is TRBV4-3 and J usage is TRBJ1-1; D is uncertain. The length of the CDR3 is 17 residues. Germline V gene lookup returns CDR1 LGHNA and CDR2 YSLEER. Trimming shortened V by 0 bases and J by 0 bases, and 14 bases separated the two germline ends. CDR3 DNA sequence: TGCGCCAGCAGCCAAGATGGAGGGCCAGTCATGAACACTGAAGCTTTCTTT. Its protein is CASSQDGGPVMNTEAFF.

This chain uses TRBV19 with TRBJ1-6; 7 positions match TRBD1. The germline CDR1 and CDR2 sequences are LNHDA and SQIVND (reference sequence). CDR3 length equals 14 residues. Trimming removed 3 bases from V and 6 bases from J; junction bases left unmatched: 2. The CDR3 is CASSIRDSNSPLHF. As DNA, the CDR3 is TGTGCCAGTAGTATTAGGGACAGTAATTCACCCCTCCACTTT.

V is TRBV5-1 and J is TRBJ2-2; 7 bases align to TRBD2. The CDR3 sequence is 14 residues long. V trimming: 4 bases; J trimming: 9 bases; junction bases outside the gene matches: 9. CDR1 is SGHRS and CDR2 is YFSETQ in the germline V gene. CDR3 nucleotide sequence: TGCGCCAGCAGCCCTGGAGGGAGGGTCAGGGAGCTGTTTTTT. Residues: CASSPGGRVRELFF.

The rearrangement links TRBV5-5 to TRBJ1-2; TRBD1 is a possible D gene (6 bases). Germline V gene data show CDR1 as SGHKS and CDR2 as YYEKEE (reference sequence). V lost 6 bases and J 8 bases, leaving 20 bases between the germline ends. There are 14 residues in the CDR3. The CDR3 is CASTQSRGVIGYTF. The CDR3, as DNA: TGTGCCAGCACCCAGTCCAGGGGCGTAATAGGCTACACCTTC.

The rearrangement uses TRBV6-5 and TRBJ1-2; the D gene is possibly TRBD1 (6 bases). The V gene lost 8 bases and the J gene lost 4 bases, with 17 bases spanning the gap. CDR1 MNHEY and CDR2 SVGAGI come from the germline V gene. CDR3 length: 14 amino acids. The CDR3 nucleotides are TGTGCCAGCGGCCGGGACAAGAAGAGCTATGGCTACACCTTC. As protein: CASGRDKKSYGYTF.

To note about this clone: Other DNA sequences in the sample encode the same CDR3. The chain links TRBV6-6 to TRBJ2-3, with unresolved D. The CDR3 is 12 amino acids. The germline V gene has CDR1 MNHNY and CDR2 SVGAGI (reference sequence). Trimming removed 2 bases from V and 4 bases from J, with 4 bases in between. The CDR3 is CASSYRADTQYF. DNA of the CDR3: TGTGCCAGCAGTTACAGAGCAGATACGCAGTATTTT.

The chain is built from TRBV9 and TRBJ2-5, with 7 positions matching TRBD2. Per the germline V gene, CDR1 is SGDLS and CDR2 is YYNGEE. Unmatched junction bases numbered 6, after V lost 3 bases and J lost 4 bases. The CDR3 is made up of 14 amino acids. The CDR3, as DNA: TGTGCCAGCAGCGGACGGGACTACGGAGAGACCCAGTACTTC. This codes for CASSGRDYGETQYF.

The chain recombines TRBV7-9 with TRBJ2-7, with a tentative D call TRBD1 (5 bases). Trimming stripped 1 base from V and 0 bases from J, with 10 bases between. This CDR3 has 15 residues. The germline CDR1 and CDR2 sequences are SEHNR and FQNEAQ (reference sequence). CDR3 bases: TGTGCCAGCAGCTTAGGGCCGACAGACTCCTACGAGCAGTACTTC. Translation gives CASSLGPTDSYEQYF. Full variable domain (remainder filled in from reference TRBV7-9 and TRBJ2-7): DTGVSQNPRHKITKRGQNVTFRCDPISEHNRLYWYRQTLGQGPEFLTYFQNEAQLEKSRLLSDRFSAERPKGSFSTLEIQRTEQGDSAMYLCASSLGPTDSYEQYFGPGTRLTVT.

This chain uses TRBV6-6 with TRBJ2-5; TRBD1 matches at 7 bases. The end of the DNA aligns better with TRBJ2-7, so the J call may be wrong. The CDR3 is 15 residues long. Germline V CDR1 and CDR2: MNHNY, SVGAGI (reference sequence). CDR3 amino acids: CASSFRGTSSYEQYF. The CDR3, as DNA: TGTGCCAGCAGTTTCAGGGGGACATCCTCCTACGAGCAGTACTTC.

This sequence joins TRBV9 and TRBJ2-3; possibly TRBD2 for D (5 bases). CDR1 SGDLS and CDR2 YYNGEE come from the germline V gene. CDR3 length: 13 residues. V lost 0 bases to trimming and J lost 7 bases, with 9 bases between them. The CDR3 DNA follows: TGTGCCAGCAGCGTAGATCTAGCCAATACGCAGTATTTT. The encoded protein is CASSVDLANTQYF.

The rearrangement links TRBV19 to TRBJ1-1, with D possibly TRBD1 on 6 matching bases. The CDR3 is 14 amino acids. Trimming removed 5 bases at V and 1 base at J, with 11 bases between. Germline-derived CDR1 and CDR2 are LNHDA and SQIVND (reference sequence). CDR3 nucleotide sequence: TGTGCCAGTAGTTACAGGGACCCGAACACTGAAGCTTTCTTT. Translated, it gives CASSYRDPNTEAFF.

The V call is TRBV5-4, the J call TRBJ2-1; D unresolved. The germline CDR1 and CDR2 sequences are SGHNT and YYREEE (reference sequence). V lost 4 bases and J 8 bases, leaving 28 bases between the germline ends. This CDR3 comprises 18 residues. The CDR3 coding sequence is TGTGCCAGCAGCCTACCCTCAGCGCGGCTAGTGGTGGTCGATGAGCAGTTCTTC. Its translation: CASSLPSARLVVVDEQFF. The complete variable domain, with remaining parts taken from reference TRBV5-4 and TRBJ2-1, reads ETGVTQSPTHLIKTRGQQVTLRCSSQSGHNTVSWYQQALGQGPQFIFQYYREEENGRGNFPPRFSGLQFPNYSSELNVNALELDDSALYLCASSLPSARLVVVDEQFFGPGTRLTVL.

The V gene is TRBV11-3, the J gene TRBJ1-1; TRBD1 aligns across 7 bases. Germline V CDR1 and CDR2: SGHNT, YENEEA. The CDR3 is 14 residues long. With V trimmed by 4 bases and J by 2 bases, 4 bases remained unmatched. The CDR3 reads CASSWGQSNTEAFF. The CDR3 DNA reads TGTGCCAGCAGCTGGGGACAGAGTAACACTGAAGCTTTCTTT.

This clone was detected a few times. The chain employs TRBV6-6 and TRBJ1-1; possible D gene TRBD1, 6 bases. CDR3 size: 10 residues. Trimming shortened V by 11 bases and J by 10 bases, and 14 bases separated the two germline ends. CDR1 and CDR2 from the germline V gene are MNHNY and SVGAGI (reference sequence). The CDR3 loop is CASTGGRAFF. For the CDR3, the DNA is TGTGCCTCGACCGGGGGGCGAGCTTTCTTT.

The J gene is TRBJ2-1, the V gene TRBV19, with D perhaps matching TRBD2 (6 bases). The CDR3 consists of 14 residues. The V end was cut by 7 bases, the J end by 0 bases, with 10 bases between. Germline V gene data show CDR1 as LNHDA and CDR2 as SQIVND (reference sequence). The CDR3 nucleotides are TGTGCCAGTAAGGGGAGGAGCTCCTACAATGAGCAGTTCTTC. Translating it yields CASKGRSSYNEQFF.

This chain uses TRBV29-1 with TRBJ2-1; 8 nucleotides agree with TRBD1. Germline trimming cut 7 bases from V and 1 base from J; bases unmatched to any gene: 9. Germline V CDR1 and CDR2: SQVTM, ANQGSEA. There are 15 residues in the CDR3. The CDR3 DNA sequence: TGCAGCGCGCGGGTAAGACAGGGGTCCTACAATGAGCAGTTCTTC. It yields the protein CSARVRQGSYNEQFF.

The chain is built from TRBV30 and TRBJ1-2, with 8 positions matching TRBD1. V gave up 4 bases and J gave up 1 base; unmatched junction bases: 11. Germline lookup yields CDR1 GTSNPN and CDR2 SVGIG (reference sequence). The CDR3 sequence is 16 residues long. The DNA for the CDR3 is TGTGCCTGGACCCGATACAGGGGGACCATTAACTATGGCTACACCTTC. Protein sequence: CAWTRYRGTINYGYTF.

CDR3 amino acids: CASSEGRGRGTGELFF. The CDR3 coding sequence is TGTGCCAGCAGTGAAGGCAGGGGAAGGGGCACCGGGGAGCTGTTTTTT. The rearrangement joins TRBV6-1 to TRBJ2-2; possible D gene TRBD1, 6 bases. CDR3 length: 16 amino acids. Germline-derived CDR1 and CDR2 are MNHNS and SASEGT. V lost 1 base, J lost 4 bases, and 13 bases lay in between.

The V and J genes are TRBV4-1 and TRBJ2-1; 7 bases line up with TRBD2. The V and J ends lost 0 bases and 9 bases, in that order; junction bases with no gene match: 11. The length of the CDR3 is 16 residues. Germline lookup yields CDR1 MGHRA and CDR2 YSYEKL. The CDR3 sequence is CASSQDGGAPGGEQFF. The CDR3, as DNA: TGCGCCAGCAGCCAAGATGGCGGGGCCCCGGGGGGTGAGCAGTTCTTC.

The rearrangement uses TRBV2 and TRBJ1-2, with D possibly TRBD1 on 6 matching bases. Germline-derived CDR1 and CDR2 are SNHLY and FYNNEI. Trimming took off 8 bases at V and 2 bases at J, with 9 bases between the two ends. The CDR3 length is 12 residues. CDR3 nucleotides: TGTGCCAGCCAGCAGGGGAACTATGGCTACACCTTC. Amino acids: CASQQGNYGYTF.

The chain combines TRBV10-3 with TRBJ1-6, with D tentatively TRBD1 (6 bases). The V end was cut by 4 bases, the J end by 5 bases, with 9 bases between. The CDR3 length is 14 residues. From germline, CDR1 is ENHRY and CDR2 SYGVKD. The CDR3 region is CAISVGQNNSPLHF. CDR3 sequence (DNA): TGTGCCATCAGTGTCGGACAGAATAATTCACCCCTCCACTTT.

This clone was picked up one time. The rearrangement uses TRBV6-5 and TRBJ1-1; no definite D call. Germline V gives CDR1 MNHEY, CDR2 SVGAGI. Trimming took 8 bases from V and 1 from J, leaving 8 bases between them. The CDR3 is 12 amino acids. This CDR3 is CASCRGNTEAFF. The CDR3, as DNA: TGTGCCAGCTGTAGAGGGAACACTGAAGCTTTCTTT.

The J gene is TRBJ1-1, the V gene TRBV11-3; unclear D gene. The CDR3 is 14 amino acids. Germline V gene lookup returns CDR1 SGHNT and CDR2 YENEEA. Trimming removed 2 bases from V and 0 bases from J, with 7 bases in between. CDR3 nucleotide sequence: TGTGCCAGCAGCTTAAGCCCCATGAACACTGAAGCTTTCTTT. Its translation: CASSLSPMNTEAFF.

The rearrangement uses TRBV27 and TRBJ2-6; D is perhaps TRBD1 (5 bases). The ends were cut back, 2 bases at V and 0 bases at J, with 17 bases in the middle. The germline CDR1 and CDR2 sequences are MNHEY and SMNVEV (reference sequence). The CDR3 sequence is 19 residues long. The CDR3 loop reads CASSLRGQVYASGANVLTF. Written as DNA, the CDR3 is TGTGCCAGCAGTTTAAGGGGTCAAGTATATGCCTCTGGGGCCAACGTCCTGACTTTC.

This chain links TRBV7-2 with TRBJ1-1; D is undetermined. This CDR3 contains 13 residues. In germline, CDR1 is SGHTA, CDR2 FQGNSA. The V end lost 4 bases, the J end lost 5 bases, and 11 bases lay between the germline ends. In DNA, the CDR3 is TGTGCCAGCAGCTCCCCCCCTGCGACTGAAGCTTTCTTT. Its protein is CASSSPPATEAFF.